Below, one TCR beta chain is given with its context. The sample is drawn from a study of T-cell reconstitution after alpha-beta-depleted transplantation in children. The germline V gene has CDR1 DFQATT and CDR2 SNEGSKA (reference sequence). With 3 bases removed from V and 5 bases from J, the gap between germline ends came to 8 bases. The CDR3 covers 12 residues. Unique molecular identifiers were used in preparing the TCRbeta library. MiXCR, applied by TCRdb to the PCR reads, yields one record per CDR3 protein. In the table there are 490,000 or so distinct CDR3 sequences, 9.5% to 15% of which are singletons.

The starting material was PBMCs from the stem cell graft donor, obtained from the stem cell graft. This receptor was taken from a human donor who donated a stem cell graft to a child with combined immunodeficiency. The chain couples TRBV20-1 to TRBJ2-1; D not resolved. CDR3 DNA sequence: TGCAGTGCTAGCCCGAGTAACAATGAGCAGTTCTTC. Protein: CSASPSNNEQFF.